The present T cell receptor beta chain was sequenced within a study of human T cells and chemical hapten exposure (dated by TCRdb to the early 2020s). About the full investigation: For sensitization, 2% DPC in acetone was applied to a roughly 2 cm by roughly 2 cm area of upper inner arm skin. The mostly female patient cohort included alopecia areata with under or over 50% scalp involvement, alopecia totalis and alopecia universalis. Patch testing on the upper back used Finn chambers containing 0.01% DPC, with scoring done after 6 days according to International Contact Dermatitis Research Group standards. Blood samples were taken from patients before sensitization (week 0) and at 2, 6 and about 24 weeks after DPC sensitization. Patients additionally received weekly therapeutic DPC doses to the scalp throughout the roughly 23-week study period. Libraries were combined into a pool for sequencing, and differences in TCR yield between samples came mainly from small differences in library volumes within the pool. Approximately 28 alopecia patients gave blood for TCR sequencing at one to four time points (pre-sensitization, 2, 6 and 24 weeks). In alopecia patients, the study followed how the peripheral blood TCR repertoire changed in vivo over primary and secondary sensitization to diphenylcyclopropenone (DPC), a hapten.

This clonotype was seen many times. The specificity of this receptor is unknown. No clone much larger than this one lies a single base away; base qualities are absent. Beyond this particular receptor, the publication reports: Significantly more large CDR3 similarity clusters were formed by expanded TCRs than by pre-sensitization or healthy control sets, consistent with antigen-driven responses. Because all patients had alopecia, a presumed autoimmune disease, the immune response of the patients might differ from that of healthy individuals. A positive correlation was found between the number of PT1 expanded TCRs and patch test score, with significance reached at thresholds 8, 16 and 32 but not 4. After repeated subsampling, changes were observed in the strength of the expansion versus patch-test correlation and in the threshold at which the correlation became significant. The number of TCRs above 1 in 1000 frequency did not change with DPC sensitization; there was no evidence of global repertoire structure alterations.

Measured from the cysteine to the phenylalanine, the CDR3 is 16 residues long. Kept here is only the CDR3 DNA, which spans 48 bases and is read in frame from base 1. Deletion took 2 bases off V and 0 bases off J, with a span of 10 bases between the germline ends. The germline V gene encodes CDR1 ENHRY and CDR2 SYGVKD. Receptor libraries were prepared by RACE. Sequencing took place on a NextSeq 500. Library preparation attached unique molecular identifiers to individual cDNA molecules for quantitative, reproducible TCR counting. Each blood RNA sample was used to sequence both TCR alpha and TCR beta chains. As for the original processing: The median number of TCRs per sample was some 100,000, ranging from 23,224 to 690,600. The Decombinator software suite was used to annotate V, J and CDR3 in the TCR reads. For the PS versus PT1 abundance plots, all samples were subsampled to the same number of TCRs (28,000). TCRs were defined as expanded if absent before sensitization and observed at least eight times at the 2-week time point. TCRdb passed the public sequencing reads through fastp at Q25 and MiXCR, retaining productive beta sequences. Every entry covers one CDR3 protein and lists the most common genes and DNA from its rows. TCRdb's processing, not the authors', yielded these V and J calls. Recorded for this sample are 75,000 to 90,000 distinct CDR3 sequences; roughly 7.1% of them occurred a single time. Of the sample, roughly 1.6% is held by the ten largest clones.

Sample time point, as interpreted from the label and publication: patch test 1, 2 weeks after DPC sensitization. Explained via the paper, the treatment or condition label denotes: therapeutic diphenylcyclopropenone sensitization with weekly scalp DPC. Blood at each patch-test visit was drawn before the patch test was applied. To be eligible, patients had to be aged 18 to 70, diagnosed with alopecia and judged suitable for DPC therapy, while pregnant patients were excluded. Total RNA was isolated from unfractionated whole blood collected in Tempus Blood RNA tubes. The receptor comes from a woman in her 30s with alopecia areata. Some clones in this sample may be carry-over from other donors' samples. The source was whole blood, collected in connection with sensitization to the hapten diphenylcyclopropenone (DPC). The chain links TRBV10-3 with TRBJ1-4; a weak D assignment points to TRBD1 (6 bases agree). The CDR3 corresponds to CAISEPAGATNEKLFF. The nucleotide sequence is TGTGCCATCAGTGAGCCGGCAGGGGCAACTAATGAAAAACTGTTTTTT.